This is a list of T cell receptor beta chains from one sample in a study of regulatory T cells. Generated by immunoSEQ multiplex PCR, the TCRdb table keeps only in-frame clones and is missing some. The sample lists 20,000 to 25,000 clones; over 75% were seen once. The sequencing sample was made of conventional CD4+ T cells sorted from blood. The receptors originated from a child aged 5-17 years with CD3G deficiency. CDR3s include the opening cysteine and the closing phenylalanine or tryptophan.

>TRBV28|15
CASSFYGNMGGEQYF
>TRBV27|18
CASSPRTPLLAGEDEQYF
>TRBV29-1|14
CSVAGAGATGELFF
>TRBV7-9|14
CASSLSGPKAEQFF
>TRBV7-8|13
CASSLGREYEQYF
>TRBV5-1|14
CASRGDSSYNEQFF
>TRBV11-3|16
CASSKTTGGAKNIQYF
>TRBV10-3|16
CAISESYRAGANVLTF
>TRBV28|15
CASSSTGRGSQPQHF
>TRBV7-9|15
CASSSRGGSYNEQFF
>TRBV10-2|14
CASRDVGQYNEQFF
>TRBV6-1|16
CASSGGTSGRDYEQYF
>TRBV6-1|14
CASRPDSPYYEQYF
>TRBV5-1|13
CASSGDREETQYF
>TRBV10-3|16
CAISRVGQAQVYEQYF
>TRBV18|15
CASSPFGGRGDTQYF